A selection of T cell receptor beta chains follows, all from one sample in a study of T cell repertoires in cytomegalovirus infection. TCRdb re-called the reads through MiXCR, storing one row per CDR3 protein. Here the sample spans fewer than 1,000,000 distinct CDR3 sequences, roughly 30% being singletons. Their recognized antigens are unknown. The specimen was cultured CD8+ T cells from PBMCs, collected from culture after CMV antigen stimulation. The receptors shown here come from a human donor in good health (CMV status not recorded). Some clones in this sample may be carry-over from other donors' samples. CDR3s leave out the opening cysteine and the closing phenylalanine or tryptophan.

TRBV10-3	TRBJ1-5	AIRYGTVKGSNQPQH
TRBV7-9	TRBJ1-1	ASSTTSGAIWTEAF
TRBV12-5	TRBJ1-5	ASGLIQAVGSNQPQH
TRBV7-3	TRBJ2-3	ASSLTGSTDTQY
TRBV11-2	TRBJ2-5	ASSLRFQETQY
TRBV20-1	TRBJ2-7	SATPAPGQGSYEQY
TRBV25-1	TRBJ2-2	ASRDRGVTGELF
TRBV20-1	TRBJ2-7	SAAGSNSYEQY
TRBV3-1	TRBJ1-5	ASSQSDRGEQPQH
TRBV7-6	TRBJ2-7	ASSLTVRGNEQY
TRBV12-3/TRBV12-4	TRBJ1-2	ASSLGEGYT
TRBV25-1	TRBJ1-4	ASKDRGANEKLF
TRBV4-1	TRBJ1-2	ASSLPPSGYT
TRBV7-9	TRBJ1-1	ASTENLGVDTEAF
TRBV9	TRBJ1-1	ASSVPTGLNTEAF
TRBV20-1	TRBJ2-3	SANSDGETGTDTQY
TRBV7-2	TRBJ2-7	ASSSDSRGSEQY
TRBV5-1	TRBJ2-6	ATSAGANVLT
TRBV12-3/TRBV12-4	TRBJ1-5	ASSFALDRGNLSNQPQH
TRBV9	TRBJ1-1	ASSVAEPEAF
TRBV6-1	TRBJ1-5	ASSSGMGQPQH
TRBV27	TRBJ2-1	ATQWIPGPYNEQF
TRBV7-9	TRBJ2-3	ASSPPHWEISTDTQY